Listed here are 29 T cell receptor beta chains from one sample, sequenced in a study of blood T cell repertoires in COVID-19. TCRdb's table, derived via immunoSEQ multiplex PCR, lists solely in-frame clones and lacks some. This repertoire shows approximately 300,000 clones, roughly 91% found once; its top ten account for roughly 0.8%. The sample consisted of peripheral blood. These receptors were collected from a man aged 30 to 39 with acute or convalescent COVID-19.

The V gene is TRBV5-4, the J gene TRBJ2-2; possible D gene TRBD2, 5 bases. CDR1 is SGHNT and CDR2 is YYREEE in the germline V gene (reference sequence). The CDR3 runs 14 residues. Between the trimmed V and J ends, which lost 4 bases and 3 bases, there was a span of 10 bases. DNA of the CDR3: TGTGCCAGCAGCACCGGAGGTCACACCGGGGAGCTGTTTTTT. Translated: CASSTGGHTGELFF.

The chain has TRBV6-2 or TRBV6-3 and TRBJ1-2, with 7 bases matching TRBD1. Losses at the gene ends were 5 bases for V and 6 bases for J; bases not matched to a gene: 9. Germline assignment: CDR1 MNHEY and CDR2 SVGEGT. CDR3 length: 14 amino acids. Here the CDR3 DNA reads TGTGCCAGCAGTCGAGGGGGCGCAGGAAATGGCTACACCTTC. Protein product: CASSRGGAGNGYTF.

The rearrangement joins TRBV5-5 to TRBJ1-1, with unresolved D. Germline V lookup: CDR1 SGHKS, CDR2 YYEKEE (reference sequence). The CDR3 sequence is 11 residues long. Trimming pared 2 bases from V and 5 bases from J, leaving 4 bases between. The CDR3 protein is CASSFLTEAFF. The CDR3 DNA reads as TGTGCCAGCAGCTTTCTTACTGAAGCTTTCTTT.

The chain links TRBV28 to TRBJ1-3; 8 bases map to TRBD1. This CDR3 contains 13 residues. CDR1 is MDHEN and CDR2 is SYDVKM in the germline V gene. Losses at the gene ends were 10 bases for V and 5 bases for J; bases not matched to a gene: 7. The CDR3 loop reads CATKDRGRNTIYF. The CDR3 DNA sequence: TGTGCCACCAAAGACAGGGGAAGAAACACCATATATTTT.

The chain combines TRBV2 with TRBJ1-1; 7 nucleotides match TRBD1. Germline V gives CDR1 SNHLY, CDR2 FYNNEI. CDR3 length: 16 residues. Trimming removed 6 bases from V and 3 bases from J; junction bases left unmatched: 13. The CDR3 DNA sequence: TGTGCCAGCAGCGTGGACAGGTCTTGGGGGGACACTGAAGCTTTCTTT. Amino acids: CASSVDRSWGDTEAFF.

The chain recombines TRBV28 with TRBJ2-1; tentative D call: TRBD2 (6 bases). Looked up from germline, CDR1 is MDHEN and CDR2 is SYDVKM. The CDR3 contains 15 residues. Trimming took off 8 bases at V and 5 bases at J, with 19 bases between the two ends. In DNA form, the CDR3 reads TGTGCCAGCCTCAATGGAGGACTAACAAACAATGAGCAGTTCTTC. This sequence encodes CASLNGGLTNNEQFF.

The rearrangement uses TRBV5-6 and TRBJ1-6; possible D gene TRBD1, 6 bases. The CDR3 length is 16 residues. V was clipped by 2 bases and J by 0 bases, with 9 bases between them. Germline CDR1 and CDR2: SGHDT and YYEEEE. CDR3 protein: CASSLGGASYNSPLHF. CDR3 coding DNA: TGTGCCAGCAGCTTAGGGGGGGCCTCCTATAATTCACCCCTCCACTTT.

The rearrangement joins TRBV5-1 to TRBJ2-7; 7 positions agree with TRBD2. The CDR3 consists of 14 residues. Germline lookup yields CDR1 SGHRS and CDR2 YFSETQ. With V trimmed by 4 bases and J by 7 bases, 11 bases remained unmatched. Here the CDR3 reads CASSSGTAGGEQYF. CDR3 coding DNA: TGCGCCAGCAGCAGCGGGACTGCGGGCGGAGAGCAGTACTTC.

The V and J genes are TRBV7-9 and TRBJ1-1; D might be TRBD1 (5 bases). The V gene lost 4 bases and the J gene lost 3 bases, with 12 bases spanning the gap. Germline values: CDR1 SEHNR, CDR2 FQNEAQ (reference sequence). The CDR3 is 14 residues long. The CDR3 protein is CASSSETGYTEAFF. The CDR3 nucleotides read TGTGCCAGCAGCTCGGAAACAGGTTACACTGAAGCTTTCTTT. Based on the CDR3 plus reference TRBV7-9 and TRBJ1-1, the full variable domain is DTGVSQNPRHKITKRGQNVTFRCDPISEHNRLYWYRQTLGQGPEFLTYFQNEAQLEKSRLLSDRFSAERPKGSFSTLEIQRTEQGDSAMYLCASSSETGYTEAFFGQGTRLTVV.

The chain uses TRBV27 and TRBJ1-1, with 8 positions matching TRBD1. Germline lookup yields CDR1 MNHEY and CDR2 SMNVEV (reference sequence). The CDR3 spans 14 residues. V lost 8 bases and J lost 1; bases outside the gene matches: 6. CDR3 sequence reads: CASYRQGPNTEAFF. The CDR3 DNA follows: TGTGCCAGCTACAGACAGGGGCCGAACACTGAAGCTTTCTTT.

In DNA form, the CDR3 reads TGTGCCATCAGCGGGACAGGGGGTGACTATGGCTACACCTTC. It specifies CAISGTGGDYGYTF. The gene calls are TRBV10-3 and TRBJ1-2, with 11 bases that match TRBD1. V lost 6 bases, J lost 3 bases, and 3 bases stayed unmatched. Looked up from germline, CDR1 is ENHRY and CDR2 is SYGVKD. This CDR3 spans 14 amino acids.

This clone was observed a few times. The gene calls are TRBV15 and TRBJ2-6; TRBD2 matches 10 bases. J lost 1 base, V lost 0 bases, and 12 bases had no gene match. The length of the CDR3 is 21 residues. CDR1 LNHNV and CDR2 YYDKDF come from the germline V gene (reference sequence). CDR3 DNA sequence: TGTGCCACCAGCAGAGATCGTAGCGGGAGGTTAGATTGGTCTGGGGCCAACGTCCTGACTTTC. This translates into CATSRDRSGRLDWSGANVLTF.

The chain carries TRBV4-1 and TRBJ1-1, with a weak D call TRBD1 (5 bases). The CDR3 sequence is 14 residues long. The germline V and J ends were trimmed by 1 base and 1 base, with 7 bases remaining between them. From germline, CDR1 is MGHRA and CDR2 YSYEKL. CDR3 protein: CASSQVGGNTEAFF. Here the CDR3 DNA reads TGCGCCAGCAGCCAAGTGGGGGGGAACACTGAAGCTTTCTTT.

The chain carries TRBV19 and TRBJ1-5; 7 nucleotides agree with TRBD1. The germline V gene has CDR1 LNHDA and CDR2 SQIVND (reference sequence). The trim removed 5 bases at V and 5 bases at J, leaving 9 bases unmatched. The CDR3 spans 15 residues. In DNA form, the CDR3 reads TGTGCCAGTAGTTTACCGGGACAGAGATATCAGCCCCAGCATTTT. This codes for CASSLPGQRYQPQHF. The full variable domain, its missing parts supplied by reference TRBV19 and TRBJ1-5, is DGGITQSPKYLFRKEGQNVTLSCEQNLNHDAMYWYRQDPGQGLRLIYYSQIVNDFQKGDIAEGYSVSREKKESFPLTVTSAQKNPTAFYLCASSLPGQRYQPQHFGDGTRLSIL.

This chain links TRBV5-4 with TRBJ2-5; 9 positions match TRBD1. The germline CDR1 and CDR2 sequences are SGHNT and YYREEE (reference sequence). The trim removed 2 bases at V and 6 bases at J, leaving 5 bases unmatched. This CDR3 contains 14 residues. Here the CDR3 DNA reads TGTGCCAGCAGCTTTGGGACAGGGTTGAAGACCCAGTACTTC. This encodes CASSFGTGLKTQYF. Full variable domain (remainder filled in from reference TRBV5-4 and TRBJ2-5): ETGVTQSPTHLIKTRGQQVTLRCSSQSGHNTVSWYQQALGQGPQFIFQYYREEENGRGNFPPRFSGLQFPNYSSELNVNALELDDSALYLCASSFGTGLKTQYFGPGTRLLVL.

The chain joins TRBV3-1 (or the pseudogene TRBV3-2) to TRBJ2-7; 8 nucleotides agree with TRBD1. V was clipped by 1 base and J by 0 bases; unmatched bases: 8. The length of the CDR3 is 17 residues. Germline assignment: CDR1 LGHDT and CDR2 YNNKEL (reference sequence). The CDR3 sequence: CASSQGEDRGSSYEQYF. The CDR3, as DNA: TGTGCCAGCAGCCAAGGGGAAGACAGGGGTAGCTCCTACGAGCAGTACTTC.

This chain joins TRBV5-4 and TRBJ2-7; D is unresolved. Per germline, CDR1 SGHNT and CDR2 YYREEE (reference sequence). CDR3 length: 14 residues. V gave up 4 bases and J gave up 1 base, with 12 bases separating them. The CDR3 reads CASSRPPPSYEQYF. The DNA for the CDR3 is TGTGCCAGCAGCCGTCCTCCCCCTTCCTACGAGCAGTACTTC. Using reference TRBV5-4 and TRBJ2-7 for the parts outside the CDR3, the full variable domain is ETGVTQSPTHLIKTRGQQVTLRCSSQSGHNTVSWYQQALGQGPQFIFQYYREEENGRGNFPPRFSGLQFPNYSSELNVNALELDDSALYLCASSRPPPSYEQYFGPGTRLTVT.

This clone was seen a handful of times. CDR3 sequence (DNA): TGTGCCATCAGTCTCGGGGGGGATAATTCACCCCTCCACTTT. This translates into CAISLGGDNSPLHF. The J gene is TRBJ1-6, the V gene TRBV10-3, with D possibly TRBD1 on 5 matching bases. Germline loops: CDR1 ENHRY, CDR2 SYGVKD. Between the trimmed V and J ends, which lost 5 bases and 5 bases, there was a span of 10 bases. The CDR3 is 14 residues long.

V gene TRBV27 combines with J gene TRBJ1-6; D might be TRBD1 (5 bases). The CDR3 is made up of 14 amino acids. Germline CDR1 and CDR2: MNHEY and SMNVEV (reference sequence). V gave up 7 bases and J gave up 12 bases, with 19 bases separating them. CDR3 amino acids: CASNLAGPWLPLHF. The DNA of the CDR3 is TGTGCCAGCAATCTAGCGGGGCCTTGGTTACCCCTCCACTTT.

As DNA, the CDR3 is TGTGCCAGCAGCCAGCCGGGACTAGCGCAGTTCTTC. Its protein product is CASSQPGLAQFF. The chain couples TRBV3-1 (or the pseudogene TRBV3-2) to TRBJ2-1, with 9 bases that match TRBD2. Germline V gene data show CDR1 as LGHDT and CDR2 as YNNKEL (reference sequence). V shed 3 bases, J shed 12 bases, and the junction held 3 bases outside the gene matches. The CDR3 has 12 residues.

Only a few counts were recorded for this clone. The chain joins TRBV20-1 to TRBJ1-4; 9 bases agree with TRBD1. CDR1 is DFQATT, CDR2 SNEGSKA, per germline (reference sequence). CDR3 length: 16 amino acids. With V trimmed by 3 bases and J by 8 bases, 13 bases remained unmatched. CDR3: CSASPRDREGVEKLFF. In DNA form, the CDR3 reads TGCAGTGCTAGTCCCAGGGACAGGGAGGGGGTCGAAAAACTGTTTTTT.

This clone was seen a few times. This chain joins TRBV7-9 and TRBJ1-5, with 8 positions matching TRBD1. This CDR3 is built from 17 residues. Trimming at V came to 0 bases and at J to 4 bases, leaving 8 bases not matched to a gene. CDR1 and CDR2 (germline): SEHNR, FQNEAQ (reference sequence). The CDR3 here is CASSLAGRDRPNQPQHF. CDR3 coding DNA: TGTGCCAGCAGCTTAGCGGGGCGGGACAGGCCTAATCAGCCCCAGCATTTT.

The V and J genes are TRBV7-2 and TRBJ2-7; D not certain. The germline V gene has CDR1 SGHTA and CDR2 FQGNSA. V was trimmed by 2 bases and J by 0 bases, leaving 11 bases between them. CDR3 size: 15 residues. The CDR3 loop reads CASSLLILSSYEQYF. CDR3 nucleotides: TGTGCCAGCAGCTTACTTATTCTCAGCTCCTACGAGCAGTACTTC.

This sequence joins TRBV2 and TRBJ2-7, with D perhaps matching TRBD2 (6 bases). Trimming took 6 bases from V and 4 from J, leaving 7 bases between them. The CDR3 runs to 11 residues. Per the germline V gene, CDR1 is SNHLY and CDR2 is FYNNEI. Here the CDR3 DNA reads TGTGCCAGCAGGGGACTTTACGAGCAGTACTTC. It is translated as CASRGLYEQYF.

The J gene is TRBJ1-1, the V gene TRBV25-1; TRBD1 matches at 8 bases. This CDR3 comprises 14 residues. Germline values: CDR1 MGHDK, CDR2 SYGVNS. The V and J ends lost 3 bases and 5 bases, in that order; junction bases with no gene match: 5. The CDR3 DNA sequence: TGTGCCAGCAGTGAGTCAGGGGGCCGGACTGAAGCTTTCTTT. Protein sequence: CASSESGGRTEAFF.

The chain joins TRBV11-3 to TRBJ2-3, with D possibly TRBD2 on 5 matching bases. The germline gives CDR1 SGHNT, CDR2 YENEEA. V lost 4 bases, J lost 2 bases, and 13 bases lay in between. The CDR3 is 15 amino acids. The CDR3 loop reads CASSSGTSPTDTQYF. The CDR3 region has the DNA TGTGCCAGCAGCTCGGGAACATCCCCCACAGATACGCAGTATTTT. Full variable domain (outside the CDR3, taken from reference TRBV11-3 and TRBJ2-3): EAGVVQSPRYKIIEKKQPVAFWCNPISGHNTLYWYLQNLGQGPELLIRYENEEAVDDSQLPKDRFSAERLKGVDSTLKIQPAELGDSAVYLCASSSGTSPTDTQYFGPGTRLTVL.

This sequence joins TRBV9 and TRBJ1-5; no clear D. CDR1 is SGDLS and CDR2 is YYNGEE in the germline V gene. V lost 0 bases and J 6 bases, leaving 10 bases between the germline ends. The CDR3 has 14 residues. CDR3 residues: CASSVEQEGQPQHF. CDR3 bases: TGTGCCAGCAGCGTAGAGCAGGAGGGTCAGCCCCAGCATTTT.

The CDR3 loop is CASSLPGGDTQYF. Written as DNA, the CDR3 is TGTGCCAGCAGCTTGCCAGGGGGAGATACGCAGTATTTT. The chain is built from TRBV5-4 and TRBJ2-3; TRBD1 agrees at 7 bases. The germline CDR1 and CDR2 sequences are SGHNT and YYREEE (reference sequence). The trim removed 1 base at V and 5 bases at J, leaving 1 base unmatched. CDR3 length: 13 amino acids.

The chain employs TRBV11-3 and TRBJ2-7, with D possibly being TRBD1 (7 bases). Germline V CDR1 and CDR2: SGHNT, YENEEA. The length of the CDR3 is 14 residues. Between the trimmed V and J ends, which lost 1 base and 5 bases, there was a span of 12 bases. CDR3 nucleotides: TGTGCCAGCAGCTTAGCAGGGGGGCTAAACGAGCAGTACTTC. This codes for CASSLAGGLNEQYF.